The rows below give T cell receptor beta chains drawn from one sample of a study of blood T cell repertoires in COVID-19. Sequencing used immunoSEQ multiplex PCR; TCRdb keeps in-frame clones, though not all of them. This sample has under 300,000 clones; roughly 86% occur once, and the top ten carry around 7.3%. Sequencing input: peripheral blood. All receptors come from a woman in her seventies with active or convalescent COVID-19. Each CDR3 is given with its conserved first and last residue. D genes are given only for firm matches. Part of the rows lack a size; the others show once, few, many or a class for expanded clones.

clone size	D gene	V gene	J gene	CDR3 protein	CDR3 DNA
NA	NA	TRBV6-5	TRBJ1-2	CASSVLVSGSYGYTF	TGTGCCAGCTCCGTCTTAGTATCGGGGAGCTATGGCTACACCTTC
once	NA	TRBV29-1	TRBJ2-7	CSVVPGSYEQYF	TGCAGCGTTGTTCCAGGATCCTACGAGCAGTACTTC
NA	NA	TRBV19	TRBJ1-2	CASSIVGQFIYGYTF	TGTGCCAGTAGTATTGTAGGACAGTTCATCTATGGCTACACCTTC
NA	NA	TRBV5-4	TRBJ1-3	CASSSQGPSSGNTIYF	TGTGCCAGCAGCTCTCAGGGGCCCTCCTCTGGAAACACCATATATTTT
NA	TRBD1	TRBV5-6	TRBJ2-3	CASSPVRDRGRDTQYF	TGTGCCAGCAGCCCGGTCCGGGACAGGGGTAGGGATACGCAGTATTTT
NA	NA	TRBV5-6	TRBJ1-2	CASSLGTAGSYRYGYTF	TGTGCCAGCAGCTTGGGGACAGCCGGCTCGTATCGGTATGGCTACACCTTC
NA	TRBD1	TRBV24-1	TRBJ1-1	CATSTDRGHQAFF	TGTGCCACCAGTACCGACAGGGGTCATCAAGCTTTCTTT
NA	TRBD1	TRBV6-2/TRBV6-3	TRBJ1-1	CASSYPPGQGADTEAFF	TGTGCCAGCAGTTACCCGCCGGGACAGGGGGCAGACACTGAAGCTTTCTTT
NA	NA	TRBV12-5	TRBJ1-5	CASGLDRGQPQHF	TGTGCTAGTGGCCTGGACAGAGGTCAGCCCCAGCATTTT
NA	TRBD2	TRBV7-2	TRBJ2-1	CASSPGLAGGHEQFF	TGTGCCAGCAGCCCAGGACTAGCGGGGGGGCATGAGCAGTTCTTC
NA	TRBD1	TRBV7-2	TRBJ1-6	CASSLGVGGTGYSPLHF	TGTGCCAGCAGCTTAGGAGTAGGAGGGACAGGTTATTCACCCCTCCACTTT
NA	TRBD2	TRBV4-3	TRBJ2-1	CASSQEWVAGDNEQFF	TGCGCCAGCAGCCAAGAGTGGGTAGCGGGGGATAATGAGCAGTTCTTC
NA	NA	TRBV10-2	TRBJ1-2	CASSDSNYGYTF	TGCGCCAGCAGTGACAGTAACTATGGCTACACCTTC
once	NA	TRBV27	TRBJ2-7	CASSLSPEGPYEQYF	TGTGCCAGCAGTTTATCCCCCGAGGGTCCCTACGAGCAGTACTTC
NA	NA	TRBV2	TRBJ2-7	CASTIDSSYEQYF	TGTGCCAGCACGATAGACAGCTCCTACGAGCAGTACTTC
NA	TRBD1	TRBV20-1	TRBJ2-7	CSASGTGMGSSYEQYF	TGCAGTGCTAGTGGGACAGGGATGGGAAGCTCCTACGAGCAGTACTTC
NA	NA	TRBV5-6	TRBJ1-4	CASSTPTDMNEKLFF	TGTGCCAGCAGCACCCCGACAGACATGAATGAAAAACTGTTTTTT
NA	NA	TRBV29-1	TRBJ2-7	CSAGKGAYEQYF	TGCAGCGCCGGAAAGGGGGCCTACGAGCAGTACTTC
NA	TRBD2	TRBV4-2	TRBJ2-5	CASSLTYLGTSGGYGETQYF	TGTGCCAGCAGCCTTACCTATTTAGGGACTAGCGGGGGGTACGGAGAGACCCAGTACTTC
NA	NA	TRBV3-1/TRBV3-2	TRBJ2-5	CASSPGGRGDGETQYF	TGTGCCAGCAGCCCAGGGGGGCGGGGGGATGGAGAGACCCAGTACTTC
NA	NA	TRBV4-3	TRBJ1-3	CASSQDRGYTIYF	TGCGCCAGCAGCCAAGACCGGGGGTACACCATATATTTT
NA	NA	TRBV5-6	TRBJ1-6	CASSSVGVGVSPLHF	TGTGCCAGCAGCTCCGTCGGGGTGGGAGTCTCACCCCTCCACTTT
NA	NA	TRBV4-1	TRBJ1-2	CASSQEVGTREGYTF	TGCGCCAGCAGCCAAGAAGTGGGCACCCGTGAGGGCTACACCTTC
NA	TRBD1	TRBV7-2	TRBJ1-5	CASSAAQGAVQPQHF	TGTGCCAGCAGCGCCGCCCAGGGGGCAGTTCAGCCCCAGCATTTT
few	NA	TRBV7-9	TRBJ2-5	CASSLRTWWKETQYF	TGTGCCAGCAGCCTAAGGACTTGGTGGAAAGAGACCCAGTACTTC
once	NA	TRBV9	TRBJ1-6	CASSRGSEPLHF	TGTGCCAGCAGCCGAGGAAGCGAGCCCCTCCACTTT
NA	TRBD1	TRBV5-1	TRBJ2-4	CASSLGTGLSHIQYF	TGCGCCAGCAGCTTGGGGACAGGGTTGTCGCACATTCAGTACTTC
NA	TRBD1	TRBV4-1	TRBJ2-7	CASSLTGQGSYEQYF	TGCGCCAGCAGCCTTACGGGACAGGGGTCTTACGAGCAGTACTTC
once	TRBD1	TRBV4-3	TRBJ2-7	CASSQGQGVYEQYF	TGCGCCAGCAGCCAAGGTCAGGGGGTCTACGAGCAGTACTTC
NA	TRBD1	TRBV6-4	TRBJ1-4	CASSAYPGTVEKLFF	TGTGCCAGCAGCGCGTACCCCGGGACAGTTGAAAAACTGTTTTTT
NA	TRBD1	TRBV5-6	TRBJ2-3	CASSRGQGARPATDTQYF	TGTGCCAGCAGCCGGGGACAGGGTGCACGGCCGGCCACTGATACGCAGTATTTT
NA	NA	TRBV6-2/TRBV6-3	TRBJ1-1	CASSFSKGGGVGTEAFF	TGTGCCAGCAGTTTTAGTAAGGGAGGTGGAGTGGGGACTGAAGCTTTCTTT
NA	NA	TRBV24-1	TRBJ2-1	CATSEGQSYNEQFF	TGTGCCACCAGTGAGGGCCAGAGCTACAATGAGCAGTTCTTC
NA	TRBD1	TRBV19	TRBJ1-1	CASSKGQGTYTEAFF	TGTGCCAGTAGTAAGGGACAGGGGACGTACACTGAAGCTTTCTTT
NA	TRBD1	TRBV19	TRBJ1-5	CASSGATGTGAYSNQPQHF	TGTGCCAGTAGTGGCGCTACCGGGACAGGGGCGTATAGCAATCAGCCCCAGCATTTT
NA	NA	TRBV18	TRBJ1-4	CASSLRQEWTGEKLFF	TGTGCCAGCTCACTCAGACAGGAGTGGACTGGTGAAAAACTGTTTTTT
NA	TRBD1	TRBV10-3	TRBJ1-4	CAISGHRGRGATNEKLFF	TGTGCCATCAGTGGACACAGGGGGCGCGGGGCAACTAATGAAAAACTGTTTTTT
NA	TRBD2	TRBV11-2	TRBJ2-3	CASSLTSGGSAYTDTQYF	TGTGCCAGCAGCTTAACTAGCGGGGGGTCTGCCTACACAGATACGCAGTATTTT
NA	NA	TRBV24-1	TRBJ1-5	CATRPQHF	TGTGCCACCCGGCCCCAGCATTTT
NA	NA	TRBV5-1	TRBJ2-6	CASSLVRGLSGANVLTF	TGCGCCAGCAGCTTAGTAAGGGGTCTCTCTGGGGCCAACGTCCTGACTTTC
NA	TRBD1	TRBV15	TRBJ1-2	CATSRDRGGGEHF	TGTGCCACCAGCAGAGACCGAGGGGGCGGGGAGCACTTC
NA	TRBD1	TRBV18	TRBJ1-5	CASSPRRTGWDQPQHF	TGTGCCAGCTCACCACGACGGACAGGATGGGATCAGCCCCAGCATTTT
NA	NA	TRBV19	TRBJ1-5	CASKELGRALNQPQHF	TGTGCCAGTAAAGAGCTTGGCAGGGCCCTCAATCAGCCCCAGCATTTT
NA	TRBD1	TRBV5-1	TRBJ1-4	CASSLSRGGPGEKLFF	TGCGCCAGCAGCTTGAGTAGAGGGGGCCCCGGGGAAAAACTGTTTTTT
NA	NA	TRBV21-1	TRBJ1-2	CASSKGPGNYGYTF	TGTGCCAGCAGCAAAGGTCCGGGTAACTATGGCTACACCTTC
NA	NA	TRBV6-5	TRBJ1-2	CASSRQVNYGYTF	TGTGCCAGCAGTCGACAGGTTAACTATGGCTACACCTTC